Listed here are 13 T cell receptor beta chains from one sample, sequenced in a study of identical twins. TCRdb ran MiXCR on the 5' RACE reads and lists one entry per CDR3 protein. The sample holds a few hundred thousand distinct CDR3 sequences, roughly an eighth seen once. The same sample was also used in a study of yellow fever vaccine responses in identical twins.

Sequencing was carried out using CD4+ T cells sorted from blood. Every receptor here comes from a woman between 18 and 29 years old in good health.

This clonotype was counted at least ten times. This chain connects TRBV12-3 or TRBV12-4 to TRBJ2-3; 16 nucleotides agree with TRBD2. This CDR3 spans 16 amino acids. Unmatched junction bases numbered 4, after V lost 6 bases and J lost 4 bases. The CDR3, as DNA: TGTGCCAGCAGCGTGGGACTAGCGGGGGGGCCAGATACGCAGTATTTT. Its protein product is CASSVGLAGGPDTQYF.

This clonotype was observed a handful of times. The rearrangement joins TRBV3-1 to TRBJ2-5; TRBD2 aligns across 9 bases. Germline CDR1 and CDR2: LGHDT and YNNKEL (reference sequence). There are 14 residues in the CDR3. Trimming took 1 base from V and 5 from J; bases not matched to a gene: 2. CDR3 bases: TGTGCCAGCAGCCAAGGACTAGCGGTGGAGACCCAGTACTTC. This encodes CASSQGLAVETQYF.

This clonotype was seen many times. V gene TRBV5-1 combines with J gene TRBJ1-1, with D possibly TRBD1 on 5 matching bases. Germline CDR1 and CDR2: SGHRS and YFSETQ. This CDR3 is 15 amino acids long. V was cut by 4 bases and J by 4 bases, with 17 bases left in between. This CDR3 is CASSLDSRDGTEAFF. In DNA, the CDR3 is TGCGCCAGCAGCCTTGACAGCCGGGATGGCACTGAAGCTTTCTTT.

This clonotype was seen more than once but under ten times. The rearrangement joins TRBV5-4 to TRBJ2-5; no clear D gene. The CDR3 has 15 residues. Germline V gene data show CDR1 as SGHNT and CDR2 as YYREEE (reference sequence). The germline V and J ends were trimmed by 4 bases and 4 bases, with 17 bases remaining between them. CDR3 nucleotide sequence: TGTGCCAGCAGCCGAGTCCCTGGAGAATCAGAGACCCAGTACTTC. Translated: CASSRVPGESETQYF.

The rearrangement joins TRBV7-9 to TRBJ1-2; D not resolved. Germline CDR1 reads SEHNR; CDR2 reads FQNEAQ (reference sequence). The CDR3 sequence is 14 residues long. Trimming took off 0 bases at V and 4 bases at J, with 9 bases between the two ends. CDR3 protein: CASSLAAGSYGYTF. CDR3 nucleotides: TGTGCCAGCAGCTTAGCGGCCGGTAGCTATGGCTACACCTTC.

This clonotype was picked up one time. A read error may account for a junction end that differs from germline. The CDR3 loop reads CASSPPGVAGAYGQYF. In DNA, the CDR3 is TGTGCCAGCAGCCCACCAGGGGTTGCGGGGGCCTACGGGCAGTACTTC. The gene calls are TRBV7-2 and TRBJ2-7; tentatively, D is TRBD2 (7 bases). The CDR3 is 16 residues long. Germline V CDR1 and CDR2: SGHTA, FQGNSA.

The chain has TRBV5-5 and TRBJ2-7, with 11 nucleotides matching TRBD1. This CDR3 has 17 residues. Germline CDR1 and CDR2: SGHKS and YYEKEE (reference sequence). V shed 3 bases and J 3 bases; nucleotides not matched to a gene: 11. The chain's CDR3 is CASSSLPGTGGIYEQYF. The DNA of the CDR3 is TGTGCCAGCAGCTCCTTACCCGGGACAGGGGGGATCTACGAGCAGTACTTC.

Details on this clonotype: Given a much more abundant clone one base away, this may be a read error. The rearrangement joins TRBV10-3 to TRBJ2-7, with D possibly TRBD1 on 5 matching bases. CDR3 length: 15 amino acids. Germline assignment: CDR1 ENHRY and CDR2 SYGVKD. The CDR3 region is CAFSDPGPVLHEQYF. The CDR3 DNA reads as TGTGCCTTCAGTGACCCAGGGCCCGTTCTCCACGAGCAGTACTTC.

The sample holds many counts of this clonotype. The V call is TRBV9, the J call TRBJ1-1; D gene uncertain. The V gene's germline CDR1 is SGDLS and CDR2 YYNGEE. This CDR3 contains 13 residues. The germline V and J ends were trimmed by 0 bases and 1 base, with 4 bases remaining between them. CDR3: CASSVDGNTEAFF. CDR3 in DNA: TGTGCCAGCAGCGTAGACGGGAACACTGAAGCTTTCTTT.

The chain joins TRBV5-1 to TRBJ2-2; D ambiguous. Germline V gene sequence: CDR1 SGHRS, CDR2 YFSETQ. This CDR3 has 14 residues. V dropped 2 bases and J dropped 1 base, with 6 bases sitting between them. CDR3 bases: TGCGCCAGCAGCTTCGATCTGAACACCGGGGAGCTGTTTTTT. Translation: CASSFDLNTGELFF.

This clonotype occurred many times. The chain joins TRBV12-3 or TRBV12-4 to TRBJ2-7; possible D gene TRBD1, 5 bases. The length of the CDR3 is 13 residues. V lost 3 bases and J 2 bases, leaving 8 bases between the germline ends. Here the CDR3 reads CASSFDRAYEQYF. For the CDR3, the DNA is TGTGCCAGCAGTTTCGACAGAGCCTACGAGCAGTACTTC.

Many counts were recorded for this clonotype. The chain links TRBV29-1 to TRBJ2-1; D is unresolved. Germline V CDR1 and CDR2: SQVTM, ANQGSEA. Trimming left V 2 bases short and J 4 bases short, with 12 bases between. The CDR3 length is 14 residues. The CDR3 DNA follows: TGCAGCGTTGAAATGAGTAATTTTTACAATGAGCAGTTCTTC. It encodes CSVEMSNFYNEQFF.

The chain uses TRBV28 and TRBJ2-1, with D uncertain. This CDR3 is built from 15 residues. The V end was cut by 2 bases, the J end by 0 bases, with 8 bases between. The germline V gene encodes CDR1 MDHEN and CDR2 SYDVKM. The chain's CDR3 is CASSLILDSYNEQFF. CDR3 nucleotides: TGTGCCAGCAGTTTAATTCTTGACTCCTACAATGAGCAGTTCTTC.